This T cell receptor beta chain was documented in a study of blood T cell repertoires in COVID-19. Study as a whole: Some COVID-19 samples were acute and others convalescent; all came from the United States, Italy and Spain. Sources were T cells, B-cell-depleted T cells, or PBMCs; the material itself was cDNA or gDNA.

The CDR3 totals 14 residues. Germline V gives CDR1 SNHLY, CDR2 FYNNEI. The V end lost 4 bases, the J end lost 4 bases, and 11 bases lay between the germline ends. Methods used by the authors: How many nucleated cells were present was estimated from reference gene primer amplification. TCRdb keeps only in-frame clones here, not all; method: immunoSEQ multiplex PCR. The V and J calls and clone size were taken over from that table, and D and trimming were inferred from the DNA. Of 200,000 to 250,000 clones listed, around 85% are singletons. The chain joins TRBV2 to TRBJ2-4; D unresolved. The source is a woman aged 30 to 39 who had recovered from COVID-19. Sequenced input: peripheral blood. Here the CDR3 DNA reads TGTGCCAGCAGTGCGTTACTCATAAAAAACATTCAGTACTTC. Residues: CASSALLIKNIQYF.